The 27 T cell receptor beta chains listed next were all sequenced from one sample in a study of blood T cells in healthy people across ages. Combining a sample-barcoded 5' primer with a J-beta primer mix, a second PCR ran for about 7 to 12 cycles. TCRdb called the 5' RACE reads again in MiXCR, with one record for every CDR3 protein. The sample gives around 1.7 million distinct CDR3 sequences, roughly 30% of which show up once; about 7.7% is in the top ten. Sequenced material: blood. The receptors here all came from a woman aged 30 to 39 in good health.

This clonotype occurred many times. This chain links TRBV29-1 with TRBJ2-7; D gene unclear. The CDR3 runs 12 residues. CDR1 is SQVTM, CDR2 ANQGSEA, per germline. Deletions cut 4 bases from V and 3 bases from J, with 10 bases between. The DNA of the CDR3 is TGCAGCGTTGTATCTATCTACTACGAGCAGTACTTC. This encodes CSVVSIYYEQYF.

The genes are TRBV21-1 and TRBJ2-7; the D segment call TRBD1 is taken from the table without a DNA check. TRBV21-1 has pseudogene status. The CDR3 sequence is 13 residues long. The chain's CDR3 is CASSKEGRYEQYF. The CDR3 nucleotides read TGTGCCAGCAGCAAAGAGGGGAGATACGAGCAGTACTTC.

This clonotype was seen more than once but under ten times. The chain recombines TRBV20-1 with TRBJ2-4, with D uncertain. Per the germline V gene, CDR1 is DFQATT and CDR2 is SNEGSKA (reference sequence). CDR3 size: 13 residues. V lost 0 bases and J lost 6, with 9 bases in between. The CDR3 bases are TGCAGTGCTAGAGATCGGGTTGCAAACATTCAGTACTTC. The encoded protein is CSARDRVANIQYF.

The V gene is TRBV3-1, the J gene TRBJ2-5, with 8 bases that match TRBD2. CDR3 size: 15 residues. The germline V gene has CDR1 LGHDT and CDR2 YNNKEL (reference sequence). V trimming: 4 bases; J trimming: 11 bases; junction bases outside the gene matches: 15. This chain's CDR3 is CASSPSAGASREQYF. CDR3 coding DNA: TGTGCCAGCAGCCCCTCAGCGGGGGCATCGCGGGAGCAGTACTTC.

J is TRBJ2-7 and V is TRBV11-2; the D gene could be TRBD1 or TRBD2 (5 bases each). Trimming removed 3 bases at V and 8 bases at J, with 17 bases between. CDR3 size: 14 residues. Germline CDR1 and CDR2: SGHAT and FQNNGV. The CDR3 loop reads CASSFPSTAEQQYF. The CDR3 DNA is TGTGCCAGCAGCTTCCCCTCGACAGCGGAACAGCAGTACTTC.

The genes are TRBV6-1 and TRBJ1-2, with 7 bases lining up with TRBD1. J gave up 7 bases and V 4 bases, and 6 bases lay outside the gene matches. The V gene's germline CDR1 is MNHNS and CDR2 SASEGT. The CDR3 is 13 residues long. The CDR3 DNA sequence: TGTGCCAGCAGTGTACAGGGGTTTCGTGGCTACACCTTC. Amino acid sequence: CASSVQGFRGYTF.

This clonotype was seen a few times. The chain has TRBV4-1 and TRBJ1-1; D remains ambiguous. From germline, CDR1 is MGHRA and CDR2 YSYEKL. This CDR3 has 13 residues. V was pared by 6 bases and J by 6 bases, with 14 bases between. CDR3 loop: CASSFGGNPEAFF. In nucleotides, the CDR3 is TGCGCCAGCAGTTTCGGAGGCAACCCTGAAGCTTTCTTT.

V is TRBV20-1 and J is TRBJ2-2; D might be TRBD1 (6 bases). This CDR3 comprises 15 residues. Germline V gives CDR1 DFQATT, CDR2 SNEGSKA (reference sequence). V lost 4 bases to trimming and J lost 0 bases, with 12 bases between them. The CDR3 sequence is CSATDRRTNTGELFF. The CDR3 DNA reads as TGCAGTGCTACAGACAGGCGGACGAACACCGGGGAGCTGTTTTTT.

Note on this clonotype: One junction end does not reproduce the germline sequence, and a read error may be involved. The chain couples TRBV7-2 to TRBJ1-1, with TRBD1 as a possible D gene (5 bases). Germline lookup yields CDR1 SGHTA and CDR2 FQGNSA. There are 17 residues in the CDR3. The CDR3 coding sequence is TGTGCCAGCAGCGCCGCTTACGGGGGTTTGCGGAACGCTGAAGCTTTCTTT. Residues: CASSAAYGGLRNAEAFF.

In this sample, this clonotype turned up once. Mismatch with germline at one junction end may stem from a read error. The chain joins TRBV12-3 or TRBV12-4 to TRBJ2-3; perhaps TRBD1 as D (5 bases). The CDR3 totals 12 residues. DNA of the CDR3: TGTGCCAGCAGTGACAGCACAGATACGGAGTATTTT. It specifies CASSDSTDTEYF.

The V and J genes are TRBV12-5 and TRBJ1-5; 8 bases fit TRBD1. Germline lookup yields CDR1 LGHNT and CDR2 FRNRAP. The CDR3 consists of 15 residues. With 6 bases clipped from V and 0 bases from J, the junction kept 4 bases outside the gene matches. DNA for the CDR3: TGTGCTAGTGGACTGGGACAGGCTAGCAATCAGCCCCAGCATTTT. Amino acid sequence: CASGLGQASNQPQHF.

This clonotype occurred many times. V usage is TRBV12-3 or TRBV12-4 and J usage is TRBJ2-7; 9 bases align to TRBD1. This CDR3 region has 17 residues. J lost 6 bases, V lost 5 bases, and 17 bases had no gene match. The CDR3 DNA reads as TGTGCCAGCAGTCGCAAAGCCTCGGGACAGGGAATATCCGAGCAGTACTTC. Its translation is CASSRKASGQGISEQYF.

This clonotype has more than one count but fewer than ten. The V and J genes are TRBV6-4 and TRBJ2-5, with D possibly being TRBD1 or TRBD2 (5 bases each). Trimming shortened V by 4 bases and J by 4 bases, and 16 bases separated the two germline ends. CDR1 and CDR2 (germline): MRHNA, SNTAGT. The CDR3 has 15 residues. The CDR3 DNA sequence: TGTGCCAGCAGTGTCGACAGCTCGGGATTAGAGACCCAGTACTTC. Translating it yields CASSVDSSGLETQYF.

The rearrangement links TRBV30 to TRBJ2-5; D is unresolved. This CDR3 is built from 12 residues. Per the germline V gene, CDR1 is GTSNPN and CDR2 is SVGIG (reference sequence). Trimming took 3 bases from V and 7 from J, leaving 12 bases between them. The CDR3 is CAWSRPIGTQYF. The DNA of the CDR3 is TGTGCCTGGAGCAGACCCATAGGGACCCAGTACTTC.

Comments on this clonotype: Compared with germline, one end of the junction differs, possibly owing to a read error. The chain joins TRBV18 to TRBJ2-5; D uncertain. The germline CDR1 and CDR2 sequences are KGHSH and LQKENI. The CDR3 extends over 13 amino acids. The CDR3 DNA is TGTGCCAGCTCACGTGGCGGAGAAGAGCCCCAGTACTTC. Protein sequence: CASSRGGEEPQYF.

This clonotype showed up many times. The rearrangement joins TRBV10-3 to TRBJ1-2; 7 nucleotides match TRBD1. The V gene end was trimmed by 3 bases and the J gene end by 1 base; junction bases not matched to a gene: 8. CDR1 ENHRY and CDR2 SYGVKD come from the germline V gene. The CDR3 totals 16 residues. The CDR3 DNA is TGTGCCATCAGTGACCACCAGGACAGGTTTAACTATGGCTACACCTTC. Its translation: CAISDHQDRFNYGYTF.

A few counts support this clonotype. The gene calls are TRBV30 and TRBJ2-4, with 13 bases that match TRBD2. The J call may be incorrect, as the DNA end agrees better with TRBJ2-7. Looked up from germline, CDR1 is GTSNPN and CDR2 is SVGIG (reference sequence). This CDR3 spans 15 amino acids. CDR3 nucleotides: TGTGCCTGCTCCGGGACTAGCGGGACGAGTTACGAGCAGTACTTC. Its protein is CACSGTSGTSYEQYF.

This chain connects TRBV30 to TRBJ2-7; TRBD2 agrees at 11 bases. The junction had 6 bases not matched to a gene; V was cut back by 2 bases and J by 3 bases. This CDR3 has 15 residues. The germline gives CDR1 GTSNPN, CDR2 SVGIG (reference sequence). This chain's CDR3 is CAWSRSLAGGYEQYF. The CDR3 DNA follows: TGTGCCTGGAGTCGAAGCCTAGCGGGAGGCTACGAGCAGTACTTC.

The J gene is TRBJ2-1, the V gene TRBV3-1; tentative D call: TRBD2 (5 bases). The V gene lost 0 bases and the J gene lost 4 bases, with 13 bases spanning the gap. Germline V CDR1 and CDR2: LGHDT, YNNKEL (reference sequence). The CDR3 is made up of 16 amino acids. The chain's CDR3 is CASSQEWTSPYNEQFF. CDR3 nucleotides: TGTGCCAGCAGCCAAGAGTGGACTTCTCCTTACAATGAGCAGTTCTTC.

Comment on this clonotype: Its ends do not fully match the called genes, so a read error is possible. The chain combines TRBV29-1 with TRBJ2-1, with 9 bases identical to TRBD2. The germline gives CDR1 SQVTM, CDR2 ANQGSEA. This CDR3 has 14 residues. CDR3 sequence (DNA): TGCAGCGTGGAAGTAGCGGGAGTGGAGAATGAGCAGTTCTTC. It specifies CSVEVAGVENEQFF.

The V and J genes are TRBV14 and TRBJ1-1; 10 positions agree with TRBD1. This CDR3 has 15 residues. Trimming at V came to 4 bases and at J to 5 bases, leaving 7 bases not matched to a gene. CDR1 and CDR2 from the germline V gene are SGHDN and FVKESK. This CDR3 reads CASSPWDRGTTEAFF. In DNA, the CDR3 is TGTGCCAGCAGCCCCTGGGACAGGGGAACAACTGAAGCTTTCTTT.

The sample holds a few counts of this clonotype. The genes are TRBV5-1 and TRBJ2-7, with a weak D call TRBD2 (7 bases). Germline V gene sequence: CDR1 SGHRS, CDR2 YFSETQ. The CDR3 is 16 residues long. Trimming removed 5 bases at V and 3 bases at J, with 21 bases between. For the CDR3, the DNA is TGCGCCAGCAGAGAAAGGGAGGGGGGATCGAGCTACGAGCAGTACTTC. It yields the protein CASREREGGSSYEQYF.

This rearrangement joins TRBV30 to TRBJ1-2; D is uncertain. Germline V lookup: CDR1 GTSNPN, CDR2 SVGIG (reference sequence). The CDR3 consists of 15 residues. V shed 3 bases and J shed 3 bases, with 17 bases lying between them. As DNA, the CDR3 is TGTGCCTGGAGCCCCTTTGAGACACGGGACTATGGCTACACCTTC. Protein sequence: CAWSPFETRDYGYTF.

This clonotype was observed a few times. This chain links TRBV20-1 with TRBJ1-5; D gene uncertain. This CDR3 contains 14 residues. V lost 3 bases to trimming and J lost 1 base, with 10 bases between them. Looked up from germline, CDR1 is DFQATT and CDR2 is SNEGSKA (reference sequence). The CDR3 region has the DNA TGCAGTGCTAGCTCAGCCGAAAGCAATCAGCCCCAGCATTTT. The encoded protein is CSASSAESNQPQHF.

This clonotype appeared a few times. The rearrangement links TRBV5-5 to TRBJ2-3; D ambiguous. V was cut by 1 base and J by 7 bases, with 7 bases left in between. CDR3 size: 12 residues. Per germline, CDR1 SGHKS and CDR2 YYEKEE (reference sequence). In DNA form, the CDR3 reads TGTGCCAGCAGCTTGACAGAGAATACGCAGTATTTT. This encodes CASSLTENTQYF.

The chain is built from TRBV29-1 and TRBJ1-1; D is possibly TRBD1 (5 bases). Trimming removed 3 bases from V and 1 base from J, with 15 bases in between. The CDR3 contains 15 residues. Germline V lookup: CDR1 SQVTM, CDR2 ANQGSEA. The CDR3 nucleotides are TGCAGCGTTGATGGGGCGGATTTTAGGAACACTGAAGCTTTCTTT. Translated, it gives CSVDGADFRNTEAFF. The whole variable domain, filled in from reference TRBV29-1 and TRBJ1-1, reads SAVISQKPSRDICQRGTSLTIQCQVDSQVTMMFWYRQQPGQSLTLIATANQGSEATYESGFVIDKFPISRPNLTFSTLTVSNMSPEDSSIYLCSVDGADFRNTEAFFGQGTRLTVV.

V and J are TRBV28 and TRBJ2-2; D gene uncertain. Germline V lookup: CDR1 MDHEN, CDR2 SYDVKM. Trimming removed 3 bases at V and 0 bases at J, with 8 bases between. The CDR3 is made up of 15 amino acids. CDR3 DNA sequence: TGTGCCAGCAGTTTCGTCATAGCGAACACCGGGGAGCTGTTTTTT. The encoded protein is CASSFVIANTGELFF.